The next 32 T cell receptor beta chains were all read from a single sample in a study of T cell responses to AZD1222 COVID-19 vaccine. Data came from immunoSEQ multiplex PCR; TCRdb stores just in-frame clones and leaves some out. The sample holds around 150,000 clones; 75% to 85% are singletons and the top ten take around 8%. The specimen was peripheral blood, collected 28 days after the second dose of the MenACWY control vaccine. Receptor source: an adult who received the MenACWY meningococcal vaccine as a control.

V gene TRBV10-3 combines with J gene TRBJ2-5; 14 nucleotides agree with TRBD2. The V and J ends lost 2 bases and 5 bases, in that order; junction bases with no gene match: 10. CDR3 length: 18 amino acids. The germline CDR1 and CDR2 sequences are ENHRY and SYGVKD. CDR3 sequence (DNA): TGTGCCATCAGTGAGGACGGACTAGCGGGAGGAGATATGGAGACCCAGTACTTC. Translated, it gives CAISEDGLAGGDMETQYF.

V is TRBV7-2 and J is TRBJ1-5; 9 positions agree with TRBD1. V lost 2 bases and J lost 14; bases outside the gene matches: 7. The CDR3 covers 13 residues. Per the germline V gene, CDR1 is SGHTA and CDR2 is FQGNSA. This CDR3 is CASSLKGGDREHF. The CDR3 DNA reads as TGTGCCAGCAGCTTAAAGGGTGGGGACAGGGAGCATTTT. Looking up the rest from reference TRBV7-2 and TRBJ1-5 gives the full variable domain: GAGVSQSPSNKVTEKGKDVELRCDPISGHTALYWYRQSLGQGLEFLIYFQGNSAPDKSGLPSDRFSAERTGGSVSTLTIQRTQQEDSAVYLCASSLKGGDREHFGDGTRLSIL.

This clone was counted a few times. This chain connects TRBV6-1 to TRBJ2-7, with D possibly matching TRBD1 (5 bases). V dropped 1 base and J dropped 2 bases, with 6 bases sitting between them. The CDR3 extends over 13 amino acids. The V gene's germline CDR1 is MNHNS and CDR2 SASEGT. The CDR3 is CASSEVQAYEQYV. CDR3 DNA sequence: TGTGCCAGCAGTGAAGTACAGGCCTACGAGCAGTACGTC.

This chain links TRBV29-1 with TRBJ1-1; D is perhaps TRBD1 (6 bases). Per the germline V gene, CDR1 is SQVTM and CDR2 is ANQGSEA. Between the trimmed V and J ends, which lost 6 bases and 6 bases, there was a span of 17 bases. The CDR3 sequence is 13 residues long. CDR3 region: CSVGKTGNAEAFF. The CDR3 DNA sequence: TGCAGCGTGGGGAAAACAGGGAATGCTGAAGCTTTCTTT.

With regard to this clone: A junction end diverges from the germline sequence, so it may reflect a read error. This CDR3 reads CSVVQDRDGGIF. In nucleotides, the CDR3 is TGCAGCGTTGTTCAAGATAGGGACGGTGGAATCTTC. The chain combines TRBV29-1 with TRBJ2-1; D is possibly TRBD1 or TRBD2 (5 bases each). CDR1 and CDR2 from the germline V gene are SQVTM and ANQGSEA. The CDR3 length is 12 residues.

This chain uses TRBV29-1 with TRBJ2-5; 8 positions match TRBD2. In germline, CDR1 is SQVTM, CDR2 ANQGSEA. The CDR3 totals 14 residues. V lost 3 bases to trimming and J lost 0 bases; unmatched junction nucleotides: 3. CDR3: CSVEWRGDQETQYF. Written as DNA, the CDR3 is TGCAGCGTTGAGTGGCGGGGGGACCAAGAGACCCAGTACTTC.

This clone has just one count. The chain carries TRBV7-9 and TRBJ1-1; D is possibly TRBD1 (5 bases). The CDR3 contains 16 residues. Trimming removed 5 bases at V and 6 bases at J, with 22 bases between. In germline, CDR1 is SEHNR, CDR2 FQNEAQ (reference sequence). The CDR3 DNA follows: TGTGCCAGCAGCCTCTCCGAGGGACTTGTCTTCGCTGAAGCTTTCTTT. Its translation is CASSLSEGLVFAEAFF.

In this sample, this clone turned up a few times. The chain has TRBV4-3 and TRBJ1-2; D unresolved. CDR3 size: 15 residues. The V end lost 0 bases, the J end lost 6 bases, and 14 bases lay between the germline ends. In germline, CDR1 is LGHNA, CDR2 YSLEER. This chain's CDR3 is CASSQDYPGSHGYTF. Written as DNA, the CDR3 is TGCGCCAGCAGCCAAGATTATCCAGGATCACATGGCTACACCTTC.

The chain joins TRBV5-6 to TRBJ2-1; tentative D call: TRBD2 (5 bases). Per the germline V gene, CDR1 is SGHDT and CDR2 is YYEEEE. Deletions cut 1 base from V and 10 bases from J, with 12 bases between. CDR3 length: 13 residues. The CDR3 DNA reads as TGTGCCAGCAGCTTGACCGGACTCTCGGAGCAGTTCTTC. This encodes CASSLTGLSEQFF.

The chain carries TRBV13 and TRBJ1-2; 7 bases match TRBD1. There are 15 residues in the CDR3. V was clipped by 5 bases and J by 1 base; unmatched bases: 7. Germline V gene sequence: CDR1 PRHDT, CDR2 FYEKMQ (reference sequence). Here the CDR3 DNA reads TGTGCCAGCAGCCTCCGACAGGGTGGTAACTATGGCTACACCTTC. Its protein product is CASSLRQGGNYGYTF. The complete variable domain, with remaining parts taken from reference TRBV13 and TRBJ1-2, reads AAGVIQSPRHLIKEKRETATLKCYPIPRHDTVYWYQQGPGQDPQFLISFYEKMQSDKGSIPDRFSAQQFSDYHSELNMSSLELGDSALYFCASSLRQGGNYGYTFGSGTRLTVV.

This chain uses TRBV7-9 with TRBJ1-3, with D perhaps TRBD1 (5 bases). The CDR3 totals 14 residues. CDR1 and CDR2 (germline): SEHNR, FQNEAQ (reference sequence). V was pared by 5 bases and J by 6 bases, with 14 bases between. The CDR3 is CASSPDTSANTIYF. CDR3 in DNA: TGTGCCAGCAGCCCGGACACATCAGCAAACACCATATATTTT.

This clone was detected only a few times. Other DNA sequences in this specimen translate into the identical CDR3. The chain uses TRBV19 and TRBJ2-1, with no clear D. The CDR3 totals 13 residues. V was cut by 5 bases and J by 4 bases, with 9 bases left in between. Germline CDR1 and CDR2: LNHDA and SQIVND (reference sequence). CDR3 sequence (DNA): TGTGCCAGTAGTCCAAGAGGTTACAATGAGCAGTTCTTC. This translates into CASSPRGYNEQFF.

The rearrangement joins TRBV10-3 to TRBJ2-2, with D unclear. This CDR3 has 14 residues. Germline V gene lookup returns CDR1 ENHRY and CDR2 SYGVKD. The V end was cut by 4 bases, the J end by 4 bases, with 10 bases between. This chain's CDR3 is CAISATWSTGELFF. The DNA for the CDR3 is TGTGCCATCAGTGCGACCTGGAGCACCGGGGAGCTGTTTTTT.

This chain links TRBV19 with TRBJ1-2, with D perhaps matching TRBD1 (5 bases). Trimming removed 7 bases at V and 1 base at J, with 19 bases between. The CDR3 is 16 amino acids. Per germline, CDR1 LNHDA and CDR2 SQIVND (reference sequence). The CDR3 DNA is TGTGCCAGTAATCCTGACCGGGGCAGGGTTAACTATGGCTACACCTTC. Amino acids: CASNPDRGRVNYGYTF.

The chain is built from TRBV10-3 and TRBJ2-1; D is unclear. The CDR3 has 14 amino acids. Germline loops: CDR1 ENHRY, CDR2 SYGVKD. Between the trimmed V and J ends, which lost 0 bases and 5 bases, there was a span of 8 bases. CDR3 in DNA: TGTGCCATCAGTGAGTCGACGGCTAACAATGAGCAGTTCTTC. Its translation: CAISESTANNEQFF.

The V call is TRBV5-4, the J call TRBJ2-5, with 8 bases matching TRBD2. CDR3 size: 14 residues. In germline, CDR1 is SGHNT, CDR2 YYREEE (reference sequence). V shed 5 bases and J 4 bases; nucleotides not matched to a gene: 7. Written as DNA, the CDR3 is TGTGCCAGCAGTTCCCGGGAGGGGGGAGAGACCCAGTACTTC. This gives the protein CASSSREGGETQYF.

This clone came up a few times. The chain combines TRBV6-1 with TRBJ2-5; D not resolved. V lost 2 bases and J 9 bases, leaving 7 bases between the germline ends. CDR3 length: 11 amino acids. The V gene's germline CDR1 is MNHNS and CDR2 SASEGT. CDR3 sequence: CASSEFTAQYF. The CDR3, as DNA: TGTGCCAGCAGTGAATTCACGGCCCAGTACTTC.

As DNA, the CDR3 is TGTGCCTGGACCCGGGACGGGAGTGAAAAACTGTTTTTT. This encodes CAWTRDGSEKLFF. The chain couples TRBV30 to TRBJ1-4; tentative D call: TRBD1 (5 bases). Germline CDR1 is GTSNPN and CDR2 is SVGIG (reference sequence). Trimming removed 4 bases from V and 7 bases from J, with 13 bases in between. The CDR3 covers 13 residues.

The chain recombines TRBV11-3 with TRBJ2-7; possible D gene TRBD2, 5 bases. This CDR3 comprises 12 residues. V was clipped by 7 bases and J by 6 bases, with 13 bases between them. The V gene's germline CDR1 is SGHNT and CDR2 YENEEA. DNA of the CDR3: TGTGCCAGCACCCCTACTCGGGGCGAGCAGTACTTC. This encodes CASTPTRGEQYF.

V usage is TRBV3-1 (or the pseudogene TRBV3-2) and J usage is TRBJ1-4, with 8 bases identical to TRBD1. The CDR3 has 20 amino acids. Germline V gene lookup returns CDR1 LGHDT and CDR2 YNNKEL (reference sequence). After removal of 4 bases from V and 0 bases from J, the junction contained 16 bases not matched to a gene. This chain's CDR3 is CASSLHTSGGVMSTNEKLFF. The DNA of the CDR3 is TGTGCCAGCAGCCTCCACACCTCAGGGGGCGTAATGTCAACTAATGAAAAACTGTTTTTT.

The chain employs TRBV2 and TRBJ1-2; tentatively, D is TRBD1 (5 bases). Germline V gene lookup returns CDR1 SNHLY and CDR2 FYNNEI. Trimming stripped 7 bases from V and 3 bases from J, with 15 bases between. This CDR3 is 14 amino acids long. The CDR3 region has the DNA TGTGCCAGCACCCCCGGGGGTGGGCACTATGGCTACACCTTC. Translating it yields CASTPGGGHYGYTF.

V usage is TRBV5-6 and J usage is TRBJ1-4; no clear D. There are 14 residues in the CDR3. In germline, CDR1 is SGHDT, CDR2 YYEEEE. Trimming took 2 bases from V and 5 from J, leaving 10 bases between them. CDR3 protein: CASSFSRRNEKLFF. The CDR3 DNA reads TGTGCCAGCAGCTTTTCCCGCCGGAATGAAAAACTGTTTTTT.

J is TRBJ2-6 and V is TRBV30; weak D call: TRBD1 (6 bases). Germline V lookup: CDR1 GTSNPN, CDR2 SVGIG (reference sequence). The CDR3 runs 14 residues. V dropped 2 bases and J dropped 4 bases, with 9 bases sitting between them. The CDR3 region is CAWSRGLGANVLTF. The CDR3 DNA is TGTGCCTGGAGTAGGGGGTTAGGGGCCAACGTCCTGACTTTC.

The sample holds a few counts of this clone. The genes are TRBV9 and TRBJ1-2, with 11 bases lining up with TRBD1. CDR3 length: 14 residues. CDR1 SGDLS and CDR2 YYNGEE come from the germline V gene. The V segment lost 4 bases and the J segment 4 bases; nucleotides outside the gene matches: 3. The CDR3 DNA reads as TGTGCCAGCAGCCCCGGGACAGGGGGCTATGGCTACACCTTC. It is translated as CASSPGTGGYGYTF.

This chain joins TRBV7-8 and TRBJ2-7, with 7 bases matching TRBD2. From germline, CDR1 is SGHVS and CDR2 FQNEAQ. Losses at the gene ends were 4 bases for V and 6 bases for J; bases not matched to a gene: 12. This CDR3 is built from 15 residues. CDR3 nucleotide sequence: TGTGCCAGCAGCTCCAGCCGACTAGCCCGAATCGAGCAGTACGTC. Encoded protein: CASSSSRLARIEQYV.

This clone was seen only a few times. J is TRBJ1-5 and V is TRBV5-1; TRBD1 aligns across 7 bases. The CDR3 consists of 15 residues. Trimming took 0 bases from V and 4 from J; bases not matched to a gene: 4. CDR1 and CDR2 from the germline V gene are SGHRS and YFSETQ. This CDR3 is CASSLGQGGNQPQHF. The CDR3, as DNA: TGCGCCAGCAGCTTGGGCCAGGGGGGAAATCAGCCCCAGCATTTT.

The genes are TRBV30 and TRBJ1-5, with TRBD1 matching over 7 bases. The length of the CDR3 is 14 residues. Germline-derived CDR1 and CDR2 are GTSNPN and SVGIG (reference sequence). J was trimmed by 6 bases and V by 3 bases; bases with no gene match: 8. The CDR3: CAWSGDRVAQPQHF. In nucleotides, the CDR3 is TGTGCCTGGAGCGGTGACAGGGTAGCTCAGCCCCAGCATTTT.

The CDR3 DNA reads as TGTGCCAGCAGTTTATACAAATATGGCTACACCTTC. Its protein product is CASSLYKYGYTF. The V and J genes are TRBV28 and TRBJ1-2; no clear D. The CDR3 has 12 amino acids. CDR1 and CDR2 (germline): MDHEN, SYDVKM. The ends were cut back, 1 base at V and 5 bases at J, with 5 bases in the middle.

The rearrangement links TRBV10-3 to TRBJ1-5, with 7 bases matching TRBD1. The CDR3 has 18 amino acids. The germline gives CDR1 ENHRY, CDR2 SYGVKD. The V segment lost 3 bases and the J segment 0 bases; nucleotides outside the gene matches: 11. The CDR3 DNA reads TGTGCCATCAGTGAATCCCTTATTTCAGGGGGTAGCAATCAGCCCCAGCATTTT. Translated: CAISESLISGGSNQPQHF.

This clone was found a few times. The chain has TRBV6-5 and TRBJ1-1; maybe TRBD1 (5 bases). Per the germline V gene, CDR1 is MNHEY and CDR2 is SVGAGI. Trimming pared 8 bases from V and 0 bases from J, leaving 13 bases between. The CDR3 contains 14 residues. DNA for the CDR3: TGTGCCAGCGTCGGACAACTAATGAACACTGAAGCTTTCTTT. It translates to CASVGQLMNTEAFF.

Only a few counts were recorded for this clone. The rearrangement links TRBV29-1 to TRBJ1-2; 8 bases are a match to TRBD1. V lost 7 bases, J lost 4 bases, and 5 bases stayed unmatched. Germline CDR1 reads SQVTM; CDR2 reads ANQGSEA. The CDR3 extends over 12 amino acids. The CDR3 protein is CSDLQGVYGYTF. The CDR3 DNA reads TGCAGCGACTTACAGGGGGTCTATGGCTACACCTTC.

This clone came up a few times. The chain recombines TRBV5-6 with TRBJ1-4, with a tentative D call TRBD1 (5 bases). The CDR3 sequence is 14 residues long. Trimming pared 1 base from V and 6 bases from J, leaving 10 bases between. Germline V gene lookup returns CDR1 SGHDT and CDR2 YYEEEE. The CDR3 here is CASSLFQGYEKLFF. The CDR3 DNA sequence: TGTGCCAGCAGCTTGTTCCAGGGTTATGAAAAACTGTTTTTT.